Following are 5 T cell receptor beta chains from one sample sequenced in a study of T cells expressing NK-cell markers. TCRdb re-called the 5' RACE reads and catalogs CDR3 proteins one per entry, DNA excluded. This sample carries fewer than 300,000 distinct CDR3 sequences, with about 4% going to the ten biggest clones. The source material was blood T cells: a sorted CD56 or NKG2C T cell subset, CD4+ or CD8+ T cells, or bulk PBMC T cells (not recorded which). Every receptor here comes from a woman aged 18-70 years in good health.

The CDR3 sequence: CSALGGGQGEYTEAFF. The V and J genes are TRBV20-1 and TRBJ1-1; no DNA is available, so the TRBD1 call from TCRdb remains unchecked. This CDR3 is 16 amino acids long. Germline loops: CDR1 DFQATT, CDR2 SNEGSKA (reference sequence).

The V and J genes are TRBV20-1 and TRBJ2-3; as DNA is missing, the TRBD2 call by TCRdb cannot be tested. This CDR3 contains 15 residues. Germline CDR1 is DFQATT and CDR2 is SNEGSKA (reference sequence). CDR3 loop: CSALARGLERDTQYF.

The chain has TRBV28 and TRBJ2-7; lacking DNA, the TRBD1 call made by TCRdb goes unchecked. From germline, CDR1 is MDHEN and CDR2 SYDVKM. This CDR3 is built from 12 residues. CDR3 sequence: CASRFSRGEQYF.

The chain carries TRBV12-3 or TRBV12-4 and TRBJ1-1. This CDR3 spans 15 amino acids. The CDR3 sequence is CASSLRISKNTEAFF.

The J gene is TRBJ2-1, the V gene TRBV20-1; TCRdb returns TRBD1, unconfirmable since there is no DNA. Germline V CDR1 and CDR2: DFQATT, SNEGSKA (reference sequence). CDR3 length: 15 residues. This chain's CDR3 is CSARPLPSSYNEQFF.